The 16 T cell receptor beta chains reported below all come from one sample, sequenced in a study of human CD8 memory T cell subsets. Generation of TCR beta libraries used UMI-labeled 5' RACE. Each CDR3 protein gets one entry in TCRdb, which reprocessed the 5' RACE reads and gives no DNA. The specimen's table records 9,000 to 13,000 distinct CDR3 sequences. Sequencing input: CD8+ stem-like memory T cells (TSCM and TCM) sorted from PBMCs. Specified subset: stem-like memory CD8 T cells (TSTEM), CCR7+ PD-1- TIGIT-. Receptors were obtained from a human donor in good health.

The V and J genes are TRBV2 and TRBJ1-1. Germline values: CDR1 SNHLY, CDR2 FYNNEI. This CDR3 spans 15 amino acids. This chain's CDR3 is CASSGMEGTNTEAFF.

This chain links TRBV2 with TRBJ2-4; as DNA is missing, the TRBD1 call by TCRdb cannot be tested. The germline V gene encodes CDR1 SNHLY and CDR2 FYNNEI. The CDR3 runs 15 residues. The chain's CDR3 is CAISRDRDSKNIQYF.

This clonotype is identified as medium-sized from frequency. The chain joins TRBV18 to TRBJ1-2. The CDR3 contains 13 residues. Germline lookup yields CDR1 KGHSH and CDR2 LQKENI. The CDR3 loop is CASSPSKADGYTF.

This rearrangement joins TRBV7-2 to TRBJ2-3. Looked up from germline, CDR1 is SGHTA and CDR2 is FQGNSA. This CDR3 has 17 residues. This CDR3 is CASSINSWGLGTDTQYF. Together with reference TRBV7-2 and TRBJ2-3, the CDR3 gives the full variable domain: GAGVSQSPSNKVTEKGKDVELRCDPISGHTALYWYRQSLGQGLEFLIYFQGNSAPDKSGLPSDRFSAERTGGSVSTLTIQRTQQEDSAVYLCASSINSWGLGTDTQYFGPGTRLTVL.

The chain has TRBV7-9 and TRBJ2-7; the D gene TCRdb calls, TRBD1, cannot be checked with no DNA. Germline V lookup: CDR1 SEHNR, CDR2 FQNEAQ (reference sequence). The CDR3 consists of 13 residues. This chain's CDR3 is CAEGGQSSYEQYF.

By frequency, this clonotype registers medium-sized. The chain employs TRBV29-1 and TRBJ2-1; with no DNA, the TCRdb D assignment of TRBD1 cannot be verified. The CDR3 loop spans 16 amino acids. Germline CDR1 is SQVTM and CDR2 is ANQGSEA. The CDR3 spells CSVGGQGSHSYNEQFF.

The chain carries TRBV4-1 and TRBJ2-7. Germline values: CDR1 MGHRA, CDR2 YSYEKL. The CDR3 has 15 amino acids. CDR3 sequence reads: CASSQDVSQIYEQYF.

This clonotype registers medium-sized by frequency. The J gene is TRBJ2-6, the V gene TRBV28; TCRdb lists TRBD1, though no DNA is available to test this call. This CDR3 contains 17 residues. CDR1 MDHEN and CDR2 SYDVKM come from the germline V gene. The CDR3 sequence: CASSFRGSPSGANVLTF. Supplemented by reference TRBV28 and TRBJ2-6, the full variable domain reads DVKVTQSSRYLVKRTGEKVFLECVQDMDHENMFWYRQDPGLGLRLIYFSYDVKMKEKGDIPEGYSVSREKKERFSLILESASTNQTSMYLCASSFRGSPSGANVLTFGAGSRLTVL.

The chain is built from TRBV7-2 and TRBJ2-3; the D call from TCRdb, TRBD2, cannot be confirmed without DNA. Germline assignment: CDR1 SGHTA and CDR2 FQGNSA. This CDR3 is 18 amino acids long. CDR3 amino acids: CASSFSTGREVSTDTQYF.

The chain links TRBV27 to TRBJ2-1. CDR3 length: 12 amino acids. Germline CDR1 MNHEY, CDR2 SMNVEV (reference sequence). This CDR3 is CASSSALNEQFF.

According to its frequency, this clonotype is medium-sized (0.01 to 0.1%). The chain joins TRBV29-1 to TRBJ2-7; TCRdb picks TRBD1, but there is no DNA to check that call. CDR1 is SQVTM, CDR2 ANQGSEA, per germline. The CDR3 runs to 16 residues. The CDR3 loop is CSVEKDRGINSYEQYF.

The chain links TRBV27 to TRBJ2-5. The CDR3 runs to 14 residues. Germline V gene lookup returns CDR1 MNHEY and CDR2 SMNVEV (reference sequence). CDR3 sequence: CASSLFGIQETQYF.

The chain links TRBV29-1 to TRBJ2-7; the D gene TCRdb calls, TRBD1, cannot be checked with no DNA. Germline lookup yields CDR1 SQVTM and CDR2 ANQGSEA. The CDR3 sequence is 15 residues long. CDR3: CSVEGGATPAYEQYF.

This chain joins TRBV15 and TRBJ2-7. Germline V gene data show CDR1 as LNHNV and CDR2 as YYDKDF (reference sequence). This CDR3 has 15 amino acids. The CDR3 spells CATSRAGFSSYEQYF.

The chain is built from TRBV7-9 and TRBJ2-1; TCRdb proposes TRBD2, but this gene call is untestable without DNA. Germline assignment: CDR1 SEHNR and CDR2 FQNEAQ (reference sequence). CDR3 size: 14 residues. The CDR3 is CASSLLTSGNEQFF. Combining the CDR3 with reference TRBV7-9 and TRBJ2-1 gives the whole variable domain DTGVSQNPRHKITKRGQNVTFRCDPISEHNRLYWYRQTLGQGPEFLTYFQNEAQLEKSRLLSDRFSAERPKGSFSTLEIQRTEQGDSAMYLCASSLLTSGNEQFFGPGTRLTVL.

The chain links TRBV11-2 to TRBJ1-1. Germline V gene data show CDR1 as SGHAT and CDR2 as FQNNGV. The CDR3 runs 12 residues. CDR3 sequence: CASSLINTEAFF.